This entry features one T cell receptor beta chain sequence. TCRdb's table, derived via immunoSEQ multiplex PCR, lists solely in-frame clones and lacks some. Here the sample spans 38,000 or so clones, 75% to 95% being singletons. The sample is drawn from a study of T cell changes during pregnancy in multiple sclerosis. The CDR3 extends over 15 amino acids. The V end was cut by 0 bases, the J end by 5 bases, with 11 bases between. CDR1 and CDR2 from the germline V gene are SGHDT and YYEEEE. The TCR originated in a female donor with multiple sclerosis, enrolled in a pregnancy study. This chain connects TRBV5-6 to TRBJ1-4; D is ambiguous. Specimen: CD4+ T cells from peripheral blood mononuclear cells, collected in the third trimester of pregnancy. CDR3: CASSLVGSQNEKLFF. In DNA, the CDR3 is TGTGCCAGCAGCTTGGTCGGGAGCCAGAATGAAAAACTGTTTTTT.